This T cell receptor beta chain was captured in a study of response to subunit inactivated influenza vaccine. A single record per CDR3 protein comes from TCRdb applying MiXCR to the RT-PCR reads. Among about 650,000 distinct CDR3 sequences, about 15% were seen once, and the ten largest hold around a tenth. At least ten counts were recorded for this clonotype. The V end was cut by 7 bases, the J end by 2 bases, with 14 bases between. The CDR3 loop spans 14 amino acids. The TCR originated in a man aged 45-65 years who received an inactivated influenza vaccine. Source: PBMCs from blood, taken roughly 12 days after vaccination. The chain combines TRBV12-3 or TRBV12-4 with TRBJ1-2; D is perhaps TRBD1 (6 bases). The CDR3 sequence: CASMPGHQNYGYTF. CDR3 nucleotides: TGTGCCAGCATGCCGGGACACCAAAACTATGGCTACACCTTC.